These 8 T cell receptor beta chains were all obtained from the same sample, sequenced in a study of vaccination and CD4 T cells after COVID-19. Their recognized antigens are unknown. An Oncomine TCR Beta short-read assay was used to sequence the DNA from cultured CD4+ T cells. TCRdb re-called the PCR reads with MiXCR, one entry per CDR3 protein. Counted here are around 12,000 distinct CDR3 sequences, roughly 73% occurring once; the ten biggest clones make up under 13%. Treatment of the sample: roughly 11-day PBMC culture with coronavirus spike peptide pools or control peptides (ViraFEST assay). Sequenced sample: CD4+ T cells from blood, cultured in vitro. The receptor set was obtained from a human donor who had recovered from COVID-19.

The V call is TRBV19, the J call TRBJ1-2; 9 positions match TRBD1. The CDR3 is 14 amino acids. V lost 5 bases to trimming and J lost 2 bases; unmatched junction nucleotides: 3. The germline CDR1 and CDR2 sequences are LNHDA and SQIVND (reference sequence). The CDR3 region has the DNA TGTGCCAGTAGTTCCGGGACAGGGAACTATGGCTACACCTTC. Translation: CASSSGTGNYGYTF.

This clonotype appeared a few times. This chain joins TRBV7-2 and TRBJ1-5, with D hard to call. The germline V gene has CDR1 SGHTA and CDR2 FQGNSA. The V gene lost 5 bases and the J gene lost 0 bases, with 11 bases spanning the gap. The CDR3 runs to 15 residues. CDR3 in DNA: TGTGCCAGCAGCCGAACGCCGGGTAGCAATCAGCCCCAGCATTTT. Translation: CASSRTPGSNQPQHF.

This clonotype has just a few counts. J is TRBJ1-2 and V is TRBV12-3 or TRBV12-4; 8 nucleotides line up with TRBD1. The junction had 8 bases not matched to a gene; V was cut back by 3 bases and J by 2 bases. This CDR3 region has 16 residues. The CDR3 reads CASSFRDRRANYGYTF. The DNA of the CDR3 is TGTGCCAGCAGTTTCAGGGACAGGAGGGCCAACTATGGCTACACCTTC.

The chain couples TRBV20-1 to TRBJ1-1; D unclear. This CDR3 contains 12 residues. The V gene's germline CDR1 is DFQATT and CDR2 SNEGSKA (reference sequence). CDR3 in amino acids: CTNPRLNTEAFF. CDR3 nucleotide sequence: TGCACCAACCCCCGTCTGAACACTGAAGCTTTCTTT.

The chain employs TRBV4-1 and TRBJ1-2; D is ambiguous. This CDR3 is 16 amino acids long. Per germline, CDR1 MGHRA and CDR2 YSYEKL. Trimming left V 1 base short and J 4 bases short, with 16 bases between. CDR3 sequence: CASSQGAGSPFYGYTF. In DNA, the CDR3 is TGCGCCAGCAGCCAAGGGGCCGGATCTCCGTTCTATGGCTACACCTTC.

This sequence joins TRBV20-1 and TRBJ1-5; maybe TRBD1 (5 bases). V shed 3 bases and J shed 3 bases, with 15 bases lying between them. CDR3 size: 15 residues. The germline V gene encodes CDR1 DFQATT and CDR2 SNEGSKA (reference sequence). The CDR3 DNA is TGCAGTGCTAGGGCGGTTGGGGGGAACAATCAGCCCCAGCATTTT. This gives the protein CSARAVGGNNQPQHF.

The chain uses TRBV20-1 and TRBJ1-5; 8 positions agree with TRBD1. V lost 2 bases, J lost 4 bases, and 4 bases stayed unmatched. The CDR3 sequence is 14 residues long. Germline-derived CDR1 and CDR2 are DFQATT and SNEGSKA (reference sequence). Written as DNA, the CDR3 is TGCAGTGCTAGAAGACAGGGGAGAAATCAGCCCCAGCATTTT. Protein: CSARRQGRNQPQHF.

The chain combines TRBV7-2 with TRBJ2-7; 10 nucleotides agree with TRBD2. There are 18 residues in the CDR3. V gave up 2 bases and J gave up 3 bases; unmatched junction bases: 13. In germline, CDR1 is SGHTA, CDR2 FQGNSA. The CDR3 DNA reads as TGTGCCAGCAGCTTAAACCCCCCGACTAGCGGGTCTATCTACGAGCAGTACTTC. This translates into CASSLNPPTSGSIYEQYF.